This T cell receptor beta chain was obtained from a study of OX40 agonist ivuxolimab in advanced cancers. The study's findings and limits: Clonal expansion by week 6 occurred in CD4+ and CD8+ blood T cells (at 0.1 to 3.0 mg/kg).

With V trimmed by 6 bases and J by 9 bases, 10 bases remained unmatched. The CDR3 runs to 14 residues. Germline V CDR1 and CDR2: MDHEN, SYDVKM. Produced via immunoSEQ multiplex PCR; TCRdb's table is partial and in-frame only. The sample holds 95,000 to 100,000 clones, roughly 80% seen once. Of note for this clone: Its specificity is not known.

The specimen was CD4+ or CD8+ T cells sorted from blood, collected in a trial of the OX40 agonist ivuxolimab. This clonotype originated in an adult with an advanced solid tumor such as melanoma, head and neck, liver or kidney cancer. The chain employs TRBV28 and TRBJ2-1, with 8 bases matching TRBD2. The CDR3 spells CASRGTSRGGEQFF. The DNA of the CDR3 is TGTGCCAGCAGAGGAACCTCCCGGGGGGGTGAGCAGTTCTTC.